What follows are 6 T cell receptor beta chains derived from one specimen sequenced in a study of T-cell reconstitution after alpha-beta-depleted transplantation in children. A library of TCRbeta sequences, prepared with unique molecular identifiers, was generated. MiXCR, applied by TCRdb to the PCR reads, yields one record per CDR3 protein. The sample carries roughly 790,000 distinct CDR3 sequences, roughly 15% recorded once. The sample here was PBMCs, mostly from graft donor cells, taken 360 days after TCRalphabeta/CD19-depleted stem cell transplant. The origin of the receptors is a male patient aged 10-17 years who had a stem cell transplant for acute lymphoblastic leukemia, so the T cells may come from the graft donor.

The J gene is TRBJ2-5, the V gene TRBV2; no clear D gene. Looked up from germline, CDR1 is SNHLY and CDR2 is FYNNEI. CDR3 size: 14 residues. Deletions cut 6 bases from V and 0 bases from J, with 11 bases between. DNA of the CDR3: TGTGCCAGCAGGGAGACGGTGAACCAAGAGACCCAGTACTTC. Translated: CASRETVNQETQYF.

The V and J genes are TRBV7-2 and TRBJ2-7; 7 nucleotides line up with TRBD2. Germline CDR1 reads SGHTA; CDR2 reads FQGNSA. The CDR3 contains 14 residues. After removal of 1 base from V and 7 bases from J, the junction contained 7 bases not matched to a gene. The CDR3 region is CASSLDGGVGEQYF. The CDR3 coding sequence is TGTGCCAGCAGCTTAGATGGGGGGGTGGGGGAGCAGTACTTC.

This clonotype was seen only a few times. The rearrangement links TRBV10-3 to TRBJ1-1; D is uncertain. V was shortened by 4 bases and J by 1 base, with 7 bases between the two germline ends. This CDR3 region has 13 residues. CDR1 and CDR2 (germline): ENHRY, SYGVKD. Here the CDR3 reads CAISGLTNTEAFF. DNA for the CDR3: TGTGCCATCAGTGGACTCACGAACACTGAAGCTTTCTTT.

Here the CDR3 DNA reads TGTGCCAGCAGCTTGGAACTACCGGGACTAGCGGGAGGTCAGTTCTTC. It is translated as CASSLELPGLAGGQFF. The rearrangement links TRBV5-4 to TRBJ2-1; TRBD2 aligns across 15 bases. V was pared by 0 bases and J by 13 bases, with 8 bases of the junction left unmatched. The CDR3 runs 16 residues. From germline, CDR1 is SGHNT and CDR2 YYREEE (reference sequence). The full variable domain, rest sourced from reference TRBV5-4 and TRBJ2-1, is ETGVTQSPTHLIKTRGQQVTLRCSSQSGHNTVSWYQQALGQGPQFIFQYYREEENGRGNFPPRFSGLQFPNYSSELNVNALELDDSALYLCASSLELPGLAGGQFFGPGTRLTVL.

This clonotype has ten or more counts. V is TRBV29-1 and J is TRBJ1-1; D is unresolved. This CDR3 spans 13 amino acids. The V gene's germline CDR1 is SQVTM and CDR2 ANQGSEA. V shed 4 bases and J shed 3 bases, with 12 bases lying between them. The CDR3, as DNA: TGCAGCGTTGTTGAGGCGCGGGACACTGAAGCTTTCTTT. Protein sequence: CSVVEARDTEAFF.

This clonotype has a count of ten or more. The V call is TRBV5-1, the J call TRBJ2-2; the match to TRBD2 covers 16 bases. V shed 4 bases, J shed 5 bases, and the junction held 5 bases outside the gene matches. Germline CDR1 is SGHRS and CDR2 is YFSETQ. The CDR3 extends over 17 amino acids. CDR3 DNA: TGCGCCAGCAGCCAGGGACTAGCGGGAGGGCGAACCGGGGAGCTGTTTTTT. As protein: CASSQGLAGGRTGELFF. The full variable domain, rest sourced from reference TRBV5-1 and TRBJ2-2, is KAGVTQTPRYLIKTRGQQVTLSCSPISGHRSVSWYQQTPGQGLQFLFEYFSETQRNKGNFPGRFSGRQFSNSRSEMNVSTLELGDSALYLCASSQGLAGGRTGELFFGEGSRLTVL.